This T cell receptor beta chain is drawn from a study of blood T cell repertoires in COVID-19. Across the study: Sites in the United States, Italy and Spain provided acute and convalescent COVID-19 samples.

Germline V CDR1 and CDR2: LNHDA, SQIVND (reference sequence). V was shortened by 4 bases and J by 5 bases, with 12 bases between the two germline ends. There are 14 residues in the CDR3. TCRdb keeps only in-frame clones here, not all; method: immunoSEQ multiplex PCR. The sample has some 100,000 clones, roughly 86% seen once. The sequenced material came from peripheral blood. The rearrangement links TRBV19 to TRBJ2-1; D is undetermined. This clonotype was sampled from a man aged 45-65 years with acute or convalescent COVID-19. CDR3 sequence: CASSTSADHNEQFF. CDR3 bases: TGTGCCAGTAGTACGAGCGCGGATCACAATGAGCAGTTCTTC.